This TCR beta chain was identified in a study of T cell repertoires in cytomegalovirus infection. Across the whole study: Matching HLA type, along with CMV infection, was indicated by public TCR beta signatures.

To note about this clonotype: Its antigen is unknown.

TCRdb fed the reads into MiXCR, producing one record per CDR3 protein. The sample holds a few hundred thousand distinct CDR3 sequences; about 39% are singletons and the top ten take about half. This TCR derives from a human donor in good health (CMV status not recorded). Some clones in this sample may be carry-over from other donors' samples. This material consisted of cultured PBMCs, taken from culture after CMV antigen stimulation.

CDR3 sequence: CASSLLEGNTQYF. The DNA of the CDR3 is TGTGCCAGCAGCCTACTGGAGGGTAATACGCAGTATTTT. The chain has TRBV7-6 and TRBJ2-3, with D perhaps TRBD2 (6 bases). The germline V gene encodes CDR1 SGHVS and CDR2 FNYEAQ. V dropped 5 bases and J dropped 7 bases, with 13 bases sitting between them. The CDR3 totals 13 residues.